Shown below are 25 T cell receptor beta chains from a single sample sequenced in a study of blood T cell repertoires in COVID-19. TCRdb's table, derived via immunoSEQ multiplex PCR, lists solely in-frame clones and lacks some. The table includes roughly 380,000 clones, about four fifths detected once. The sample consisted of peripheral blood. The receptors originated from a human donor with acute or convalescent COVID-19. The donor label of this sample is uncertain.

The CDR3 nucleotides read TGTGCCAGCTCACCCCAAATGGACAGGGGCACCGGGGAGCTGTTTTTT. Its protein product is CASSPQMDRGTGELFF. The chain joins TRBV18 to TRBJ2-2; 9 bases match TRBD1. This CDR3 is built from 16 residues. The trim removed 3 bases at V and 4 bases at J, leaving 6 bases unmatched. Germline CDR1 KGHSH, CDR2 LQKENI. Full variable domain (rest looked up from reference TRBV18 and TRBJ2-2): NAGVMQNPRHLVRRRGQEARLRCSPMKGHSHVYWYRQLPEEGLKFMVYLQKENIIDESGMPKERFSAEFPKEGPSILRIQQVVRGDSAAYFCASSPQMDRGTGELFFGEGSRLTVL.

This rearrangement joins TRBV18 to TRBJ1-4, with D perhaps TRBD1 (5 bases). The V and J ends lost 5 bases and 8 bases respectively, with 12 bases between them. The germline gives CDR1 KGHSH, CDR2 LQKENI. CDR3 size: 13 residues. CDR3 loop: CASSLGLGEKLFF. The CDR3 nucleotides read TGTGCCAGCTCATTGGGACTGGGAGAAAAACTGTTTTTT.

In its sample, this clone was seen once. The V call is TRBV4-1, the J call TRBJ2-3, with D perhaps matching TRBD2 (7 bases). The CDR3 is 18 residues long. V lost 3 bases to trimming and J lost 5 bases, with 24 bases between them. Germline values: CDR1 MGHRA, CDR2 YSYEKL. CDR3 region: CASSQARGAGAGVDTQYF. The CDR3 DNA reads TGCGCCAGCAGCCAGGCCCGGGGGGCGGGGGCCGGGGTAGATACGCAGTATTTT.

This chain connects TRBV11-2 to TRBJ1-5; 10 bases align to TRBD1. The V gene end was trimmed by 4 bases and the J gene end by 6 bases; junction bases not matched to a gene: 6. CDR1 SGHAT and CDR2 FQNNGV come from the germline V gene. CDR3 length: 15 amino acids. CDR3 region: CASSSDRGRFQPQHF. CDR3 sequence (DNA): TGTGCCAGCAGCTCCGACAGGGGGCGGTTTCAGCCCCAGCATTTT.

V usage is TRBV30 and J usage is TRBJ1-1; TRBD1 might be the D (5 bases). CDR1 is GTSNPN and CDR2 is SVGIG in the germline V gene (reference sequence). The CDR3 loop spans 13 amino acids. Deletions cut 4 bases from V and 0 bases from J, with 9 bases between. The CDR3 sequence is CAWNTGMNTEAFF. As DNA, the CDR3 is TGTGCCTGGAATACAGGAATGAACACTGAAGCTTTCTTT.

This chain connects TRBV2 to TRBJ2-1, with TRBD1 matching over 7 bases. This CDR3 is 17 amino acids long. Germline V gene sequence: CDR1 SNHLY, CDR2 FYNNEI. With 4 bases clipped from V and 1 base from J, the junction kept 10 bases outside the gene matches. In DNA, the CDR3 is TGTGCCAGCAGTGGGGGCCCTGGACAGGCATCCTACAATGAGCAGTTCTTC. Translation gives CASSGGPGQASYNEQFF. Full variable domain (missing parts from reference TRBV2 and TRBJ2-1): EPEVTQTPSHQVTQMGQEVILRCVPISNHLYFYWYRQILGQKVEFLVSFYNNEISEKSEIFDDQFSVERPDGSNFTLKIRSTKLEDSAMYFCASSGGPGQASYNEQFFGPGTRLTVL.

The CDR3 loop reads CASSLLSTGGLYQPQHF. In DNA form, the CDR3 reads TGTGCCAGCAGTTTATTAAGCACAGGGGGTTTGTATCAGCCCCAGCATTTT. The V gene is TRBV27, the J gene TRBJ1-5, with 8 bases matching TRBD1. J lost 5 bases, V lost 1 base, and 10 bases had no gene match. This CDR3 has 17 amino acids. Germline CDR1 reads MNHEY; CDR2 reads SMNVEV (reference sequence).

The chain couples TRBV7-9 to TRBJ1-5; a weak D match, TRBD1 (6 bases). CDR1 is SEHNR and CDR2 is FQNEAQ in the germline V gene (reference sequence). This CDR3 contains 14 residues. Trimming shortened V by 0 bases and J by 9 bases, and 12 bases separated the two germline ends. The CDR3 loop reads CASSLASGVGPQHF. As DNA, the CDR3 is TGTGCCAGCAGCTTAGCATCAGGGGTCGGGCCCCAGCATTTT.

The V and J genes are TRBV30 and TRBJ1-1; TRBD1 aligns across 8 bases. The trim removed 0 bases at V and 10 bases at J, leaving 7 bases unmatched. The CDR3 length is 13 residues. CDR1 and CDR2 (germline): GTSNPN, SVGIG (reference sequence). CDR3 amino acids: CAWSVGQGARAFF. The CDR3 DNA reads as TGTGCCTGGAGTGTTGGGCAGGGGGCGAGAGCTTTCTTT.

The chain carries TRBV18 and TRBJ1-1; weak D call: TRBD1 (5 bases). The germline gives CDR1 KGHSH, CDR2 LQKENI. Trimming removed 3 bases from V and 6 bases from J, with 20 bases in between. The CDR3 sequence is 16 residues long. The CDR3 sequence is CASSPMPRGIIPEAFF. The CDR3 DNA sequence: TGTGCCAGCTCACCGATGCCTAGGGGAATAATCCCTGAAGCTTTCTTT.

J is TRBJ2-5 and V is TRBV19; 8 bases match TRBD2. There are 16 residues in the CDR3. Germline V gives CDR1 LNHDA, CDR2 SQIVND (reference sequence). With V trimmed by 2 bases and J by 4 bases, 9 bases remained unmatched. The CDR3, as DNA: TGTGCCAGTAGTATATCGTCCAGCGGGAGTGCAGAGACCCAGTACTTC. This gives the protein CASSISSSGSAETQYF.

The chain joins TRBV7-6 to TRBJ1-1; weak D call: TRBD1 (6 bases). V lost 5 bases and J lost 1, with 14 bases in between. This CDR3 spans 15 amino acids. Germline V gene data show CDR1 as SGHVS and CDR2 as FNYEAQ. The CDR3, as DNA: TGTGCCAGCAGCGCCAGACAGGCTGGGAACACTGAAGCTTTCTTT. This encodes CASSARQAGNTEAFF.

The chain couples TRBV3-1 (or the pseudogene TRBV3-2) to TRBJ1-6; 7 nucleotides line up with TRBD1. This CDR3 contains 16 residues. The V gene's germline CDR1 is LGHDT and CDR2 YNNKEL (reference sequence). The V gene end was trimmed by 4 bases and the J gene end by 4 bases; junction bases not matched to a gene: 7. CDR3 nucleotide sequence: TGTGCCAGCAGCCGACAGGGCTCAGGGTATAATTCACCCCTCCACTTT. Translated, it gives CASSRQGSGYNSPLHF.

Here the CDR3 DNA reads TGTGCCAGCAGTAGACAGCTGAACACTGAAGCTTTCTTT. Translated: CASSRQLNTEAFF. The V gene is TRBV3-1 (or the pseudogene TRBV3-2), the J gene TRBJ1-1, with D maybe TRBD1 (5 bases). This CDR3 spans 13 amino acids. Trimming stripped 6 bases from V and 0 bases from J, with 8 bases between. Germline CDR1 reads LGHDT; CDR2 reads YNNKEL (reference sequence).

The chain couples TRBV5-1 to TRBJ1-1; TRBD1 might be the D (6 bases). V lost 4 bases and J 7 bases, leaving 17 bases between the germline ends. Per the germline V gene, CDR1 is SGHRS and CDR2 is YFSETQ. This CDR3 is 14 amino acids long. CDR3 nucleotides: TGCGCCAGCAGCGGAACGGACAGATCTTTTGAAGCTTTCTTT. Amino acid sequence: CASSGTDRSFEAFF.

The chain uses TRBV19 and TRBJ1-1, with 8 bases that match TRBD1. The CDR3 loop spans 14 amino acids. The V gene end was trimmed by 6 bases and the J gene end by 1 base; junction bases not matched to a gene: 4. Germline V gene data show CDR1 as LNHDA and CDR2 as SQIVND (reference sequence). CDR3 sequence: CASRATGGNTEAFF. In DNA, the CDR3 is TGTGCCAGTAGGGCCACAGGGGGGAACACTGAAGCTTTCTTT.

The rearrangement links TRBV7-6 to TRBJ2-2; TRBD2 is a possible D gene (6 bases). V was trimmed by 4 bases and J by 6 bases, leaving 15 bases between them. Germline loops: CDR1 SGHVS, CDR2 FNYEAQ. The CDR3 has 15 residues. CDR3 in amino acids: CASSSTATGAGELFF. The CDR3 DNA reads as TGTGCCAGCAGCTCCACAGCGACGGGGGCCGGGGAGCTGTTTTTT.

The chain joins TRBV4-2 to TRBJ1-1, with unresolved D. The length of the CDR3 is 13 residues. Germline V gene sequence: CDR1 LGHNA, CDR2 YNFKEQ. Trimming removed 0 bases at V and 11 bases at J, with 13 bases between. This CDR3 is CASSQEGRNSAFF. CDR3 bases: TGTGCCAGCAGCCAAGAGGGGAGGAACTCGGCTTTCTTT.

The chain links TRBV5-1 to TRBJ1-2, with D perhaps matching TRBD1 (6 bases). Germline loops: CDR1 SGHRS, CDR2 YFSETQ. The CDR3 has 14 residues. Trimming took 4 bases from V and 3 from J, leaving 13 bases between them. CDR3 nucleotides: TGCGCCAGCAGCGACTGGGGGACATACTATGGCTACACCTTC. Its protein is CASSDWGTYYGYTF. The full variable domain, in which reference TRBV5-1 and TRBJ1-2 provide the parts outside the CDR3, is KAGVTQTPRYLIKTRGQQVTLSCSPISGHRSVSWYQQTPGQGLQFLFEYFSETQRNKGNFPGRFSGRQFSNSRSEMNVSTLELGDSALYLCASSDWGTYYGYTFGSGTRLTVV.

This chain connects TRBV5-1 to TRBJ1-2; D gene ambiguous. The germline V gene encodes CDR1 SGHRS and CDR2 YFSETQ. The V end was cut by 4 bases, the J end by 3 bases, with 10 bases between. The CDR3 runs 13 residues. The CDR3 nucleotides read TGCGCCAGCAGCACCGACAAGGACTATGGCTACACCTTC. Its translation is CASSTDKDYGYTF.

The rearrangement uses TRBV27 and TRBJ1-3; 9 bases line up with TRBD1. CDR1 and CDR2 (germline): MNHEY, SMNVEV (reference sequence). The ends lost 10 bases at V and 4 bases at J; junction bases unmatched: 11. CDR3 size: 15 residues. CDR3 in amino acids: CATKAGTGKGNTIYF. CDR3 bases: TGTGCCACTAAAGCCGGGACAGGGAAGGGAAACACCATATATTTT.

This clone was observed a single time. The chain couples TRBV2 to TRBJ2-2; 9 bases are a match to TRBD1. CDR3 length: 18 amino acids. Germline CDR1 is SNHLY and CDR2 is FYNNEI. The V gene end was trimmed by 4 bases and the J gene end by 7 bases; junction bases not matched to a gene: 16. The CDR3: CASSVRNSGTGRGGELFF. CDR3 nucleotides: TGTGCCAGCAGTGTTCGAAACTCCGGGACAGGGCGTGGCGGGGAGCTGTTTTTT.

The V and J genes are TRBV18 and TRBJ2-5; D possibly corresponds to TRBD2 (7 bases). This CDR3 has 14 residues. The germline V gene encodes CDR1 KGHSH and CDR2 LQKENI. V lost 2 bases, J lost 4 bases, and 11 bases lay in between. CDR3 nucleotide sequence: TGTGCCAGCTCACCATCGCGGGGGCGAGAGACCCAGTACTTC. This gives the protein CASSPSRGRETQYF. Full variable domain (rest looked up from reference TRBV18 and TRBJ2-5): NAGVMQNPRHLVRRRGQEARLRCSPMKGHSHVYWYRQLPEEGLKFMVYLQKENIIDESGMPKERFSAEFPKEGPSILRIQQVVRGDSAAYFCASSPSRGRETQYFGPGTRLLVL.

The CDR3 loop is CATASGEGNQPQHF. Here the CDR3 DNA reads TGCGCCACCGCTAGCGGGGAGGGCAATCAGCCCCAGCATTTT. The chain recombines TRBV10-2 with TRBJ1-5; no firm D call. The CDR3 has 14 amino acids. Per the germline V gene, CDR1 is WSHSY and CDR2 is SAAADI. Trimming shortened V by 10 bases and J by 2 bases, and 15 bases separated the two germline ends.

The chain uses TRBV5-4 and TRBJ1-6; TRBD1 matches at 7 bases. Germline trimming cut 7 bases from V and 0 bases from J; bases unmatched to any gene: 7. The CDR3 totals 16 residues. CDR1 SGHNT and CDR2 YYREEE come from the germline V gene (reference sequence). CDR3 DNA: TGTGCCAGCCGAGAACAGGGGAGCTCCTATAATTCACCCCTCCACTTT. Amino acids: CASREQGSSYNSPLHF.